The clone carrying this TCR beta chain appeared a few times. The sample belongs to a study of identical twins. Unique molecular identifiers were present on the cDNA, which also gained a universal primer site by template switching. MiXCR, applied by TCRdb to the 5' RACE reads, yields one record per CDR3 protein. The sample records approximately 210,000 distinct CDR3 sequences, roughly 9.4% being singletons. The material sequenced was memory (CD45RO+) T cells sorted from blood. The receptor's source is a woman younger than 35 in good health.

CDR3 nucleotides: TGCGCCAGCAGCTGGTCGGGCGCGGGAGGCTCCTATAATTCACCCCTCCACTTT. Encoded protein: CASSWSGAGGSYNSPLHF. This chain joins TRBV5-1 and TRBJ1-6; D gene unclear. Trimming took 3 bases from V and 0 from J, leaving 16 bases between them. The germline gives CDR1 SGHRS, CDR2 YFSETQ. The length of the CDR3 is 18 residues. Together with reference TRBV5-1 and TRBJ1-6, the CDR3 gives the full variable domain: KAGVTQTPRYLIKTRGQQVTLSCSPISGHRSVSWYQQTPGQGLQFLFEYFSETQRNKGNFPGRFSGRQFSNSRSEMNVSTLELGDSALYLCASSWSGAGGSYNSPLHFGNGTRLTVT.